This T cell receptor beta chain came from a study of blood T cell repertoires in COVID-19. TCRdb keeps only in-frame clones here, not all; method: immunoSEQ multiplex PCR. The sample lists 95,000 to 100,000 clones; 85% were seen once. The material sequenced was peripheral blood. The clonotype originates from a woman aged 70-85 years with active or convalescent COVID-19.

The CDR3 region has the DNA TGTGCCAGCAGCTTGCGTTCCAGGGGGCTTGGCTACACCTTC. Translated: CASSLRSRGLGYTF. The J gene is TRBJ1-2, the V gene TRBV5-6, with TRBD1 matching over 8 bases. Germline CDR1 is SGHDT and CDR2 is YYEEEE. Unmatched junction bases numbered 6, after V lost 1 base and J lost 7 bases. This CDR3 has 14 residues.